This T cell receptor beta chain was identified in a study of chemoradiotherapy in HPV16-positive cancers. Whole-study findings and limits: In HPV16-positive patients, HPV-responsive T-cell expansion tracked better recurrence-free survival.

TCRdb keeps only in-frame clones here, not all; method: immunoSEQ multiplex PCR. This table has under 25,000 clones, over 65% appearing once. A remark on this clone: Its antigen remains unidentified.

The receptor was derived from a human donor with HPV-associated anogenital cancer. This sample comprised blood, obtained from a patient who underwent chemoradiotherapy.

CDR3 loop: CASSLQTTGMNTEAFF. In nucleotides, the CDR3 is TGTGCCAGCAGCCTTCAAACGACAGGGATGAACACTGAAGCTTTCTTT. The rearrangement joins TRBV7-6 to TRBJ1-1; 7 nucleotides match TRBD1. V shed 5 bases, J shed 0 bases, and the junction held 9 bases outside the gene matches. The CDR3 covers 16 residues. The germline V gene encodes CDR1 SGHVS and CDR2 FNYEAQ.